The rows below give T cell receptor beta chains drawn from one sample of a study of technical replicates of blood from a handful of donors. The method was immunoSEQ multiplex PCR; TCRdb's version includes in-frame clones alone and lacks a portion of them. The table has over 65,000 clones, roughly 97% seen once. The sequenced sample was T cells isolated from PBMCs. The receptors shown here come from a human donor in good health. The CDR3 runs from the conserved cysteine through the conserved F or W. D genes are given only for firm matches. Clone size appears in some rows only: once, few, many, or a class for an expanded clone.

j_call	v_call	clone_size	d_call	cdr3_nt	cdr3_aa
TRBJ2-7	TRBV7-6	NA	NA	TGTGCCAGCAGCTCGACTAGAGACGAGCAGTACTTC	CASSSTRDEQYF
TRBJ2-3	TRBV4-1	NA	NA	TGCGCCAGCAGCCAACTGGGCGGGACGACAGATACGCAGTATTTT	CASSQLGGTTDTQYF
TRBJ2-1	TRBV28	NA	NA	TGTGCCAGCAGCATGCCGGGGGCGCGGGAGTTGGACAATGAGCAGTTCTTC	CASSMPGARELDNEQFF
TRBJ2-1	TRBV11-3	NA	TRBD1	TGTGCCAGCAATCTCAGGACAGGGGCTTACAATGAGCAGTTCTTC	CASNLRTGAYNEQFF
TRBJ1-2	TRBV9	NA	NA	TGTGCCAGCAGCGTAGGCGGGTTGGGCTACACCTTC	CASSVGGLGYTF
TRBJ2-1	TRBV27	NA	NA	TGTGCCAGCAGTTTCGGAGCTAGCTCCTACAATGAGCAGTTCTTC	CASSFGASSYNEQFF
TRBJ1-2	TRBV11-2	NA	NA	TGTGCCAGCAGCTTAGCCCGGGTGGGAGGGGAGAACTATGGCTACACCTTC	CASSLARVGGENYGYTF
TRBJ2-7	TRBV5-4	NA	NA	TGTGCCAGCAGCTTGAGTAGCGAGCCTCACTACGAGCAGTACTTC	CASSLSSEPHYEQYF
TRBJ2-3	TRBV5-1	NA	TRBD2	TGCGCCAGCAGCTTGCTTGCGGGGGGCACAGATACGCAGTATTTT	CASSLLAGGTDTQYF
TRBJ1-6	TRBV5-4	NA	NA	TGTGCCAGCAGCCCCGGGGGGGCACCCCTCCACTTT	CASSPGGAPLHF
TRBJ1-1	TRBV7-9	NA	NA	TGTGCCAGCAGCCCGCAGGTCTCTATGAACACTGAAGCTTTCTTT	CASSPQVSMNTEAFF
TRBJ2-6	TRBV30	NA	TRBD2	TGTGCCTGGGAGAGTCGGGGGGGCCGATCTGGGGCCAACGTCCTGACTTTC	CAWESRGGRSGANVLTF
TRBJ1-1	TRBV11-2	NA	NA	TGTGCCAGCAGCTTAGGGGGAAACAGGGAAGCTTTCTTT	CASSLGGNREAFF
TRBJ2-3	TRBV6-5	NA	NA	TGTGCCAGCAGTTACTCGGGCAATCCTCGGTCAGATACGCAGTATTTT	CASSYSGNPRSDTQYF
TRBJ1-3	TRBV27	NA	TRBD1	TGTGCCAGCAGTTTTAACAGGGGTTCGGGAAACACCATATATTTT	CASSFNRGSGNTIYF
TRBJ2-7	TRBV5-4	NA	NA	TGTGCCAGCAGCTTTCAGGGGTCCGACGAGCAGTACTTC	CASSFQGSDEQYF
TRBJ2-1	TRBV5-1	NA	TRBD2	TGCGCCAGCAGCTTAGGCGGGGGGAGATACAATGAGCAGTTCTTC	CASSLGGGRYNEQFF
TRBJ1-4	TRBV9	NA	TRBD1	TGTGCCAGCAGCATGGGACAGGGTGGGGGACTGTTTTTT	CASSMGQGGGLFF
TRBJ2-1	TRBV28	NA	TRBD2	TGTGCCAGCAGATACTTATGGGGGAATAGCGGGAGAGAGGGGAATGAGCAGTTCTTC	CASRYLWGNSGREGNEQFF
TRBJ1-5	TRBV5-6	NA	NA	TGTGCCAGCAGCTTGGCGGGGAGGAGGCAGCCCCAGCATTTT	CASSLAGRRQPQHF
TRBJ2-5	TRBV4-1	NA	NA	TGCGCCAGCAGCTACGGAGAGACCCAGTACTTC	CASSYGETQYF
TRBJ1-1	TRBV18	NA	NA	TGTGCCAGCTCACCCGACATCCTTCGGGAAGCTTTCTTT	CASSPDILREAFF
TRBJ1-1	TRBV6-1	NA	TRBD1	TGTGCCAGCGGGAGTCGGGACAGGGGATGGACTGAAGCTTTCTTT	CASGSRDRGWTEAFF
TRBJ2-3	TRBV6-5	NA	NA	TGTGCCAGCTGCCTAGCAGGGAGGACAGATACGCAGTATTTT	CASCLAGRTDTQYF
TRBJ1-1	TRBV2	few	TRBD1	TGTGCCAGCAGGGACACAGGGGACACTGAAGCTTTCTTT	CASRDTGDTEAFF
TRBJ1-2	TRBV28	NA	TRBD1	TGTGCCAGCAGTCCCGGGACAGACTATGGCTACACCTTC	CASSPGTDYGYTF
TRBJ1-4	TRBV28	NA	TRBD1	TGTGCCAGCAGCTCGCAGGGGGCTGAAGTTGAAAAACTGTTTTTT	CASSSQGAEVEKLFF
TRBJ2-6	TRBV6-1	NA	TRBD1	TGTGCCAGCAGGGAATGGACAGGCGGTTATGGGGCCAACGTCCTGACTTTC	CASREWTGGYGANVLTF
TRBJ1-1	TRBV11-2	once	NA	TGTGCCAGCAGCCGACATCAGGTAGCGTCGGGCAAGATGAACACTGAAGCTTTCTTT	CASSRHQVASGKMNTEAFF
TRBJ2-5	TRBV15	NA	TRBD1	TGTGCCACCAGCAGACGTACCCGGGACAGGGGGAAGACCCAGTACTTC	CATSRRTRDRGKTQYF
TRBJ1-2	TRBV6-5	once	TRBD1	TGTGCCAGCAGTTACTCGGGGACAGGGGTCGATGGCTACACCTTC	CASSYSGTGVDGYTF
TRBJ2-5	TRBV2	NA	TRBD2	TGTGCCACACGGCGGGGGGGCGGAACCCAGTACTTC	CATRRGGGTQYF
TRBJ1-2	TRBV4-1	NA	TRBD1	TGCGCCAGCAGCGCCAGCAGGGGGCTTTATGGCTACACCTTC	CASSASRGLYGYTF
TRBJ1-5	TRBV19	NA	NA	TGTGCCAGTAGTATTCAGGGCACGAACCTTATTAGCAATCAGCCCCAGCATTTT	CASSIQGTNLISNQPQHF
TRBJ2-1	TRBV6-5	NA	TRBD2	TGTGCCAGCAGTTACTCGGCGGGAGGGGTCAATGAGCAGTTCTTC	CASSYSAGGVNEQFF
TRBJ2-7	TRBV30	NA	TRBD1	TGTGCCTGGATGGTTTCAAGCGGGACAGGGTTCTACGAGCAGTACTTC	CAWMVSSGTGFYEQYF
TRBJ1-1	TRBV6-5	NA	NA	TGTGCCAGCAGTTTTAAAGGACACCTGAGCACTGAAGCTTTCTTT	CASSFKGHLSTEAFF
TRBJ1-1	TRBV5-6	NA	TRBD1	TGTGCCAGCAGCTCACAGGGGGCGATCACTGAAGCTTTCTTT	CASSSQGAITEAFF
TRBJ1-2	TRBV2	NA	NA	TGTGCCAGCAGTGAAGCGCTTAGGGGTTCGAATGGCTACACCTTC	CASSEALRGSNGYTF
TRBJ2-4	TRBV5-6	once	NA	TGTGCCAGCACCGAGGGGGGGGCGGAAAACATTCAGTACTTC	CASTEGGAENIQYF
TRBJ2-1	TRBV5-8	NA	TRBD2	TGTGCCAGCAGCCTTCTGATCAGCGGGAGCCCCTACAATGAGCAGTTCTTC	CASSLLISGSPYNEQFF
TRBJ2-1	TRBV29-1	NA	TRBD2	TGCAGCCGGGCTAGCGGGATCCACACTGAGCAGTTCTTC	CSRASGIHTEQFF
TRBJ2-2	TRBV5-1	NA	TRBD2	TGCGCCAGCAGCTCGGCGGGACTAGCGGGGGGGCCATTTACCGGGGAGCTGTTTTTT	CASSSAGLAGGPFTGELFF